A selection of T cell receptor beta chains follows, all from one sample in a study of a mutant IDH1 vaccine in newly diagnosed glioma. Method: immunoSEQ multiplex PCR; TCRdb's copy keeps in-frame clones and lacks some. The sample holds 60,000 to 65,000 clones, around 83% seen once. The antigens these receptors bind are not known. The specimen comprised PBMCs, sampled from a glioma patient whose treatment included an IDH1 peptide vaccine. The receptors shown here come from a man in his thirties or forties with glioma. CDR3s include the opening cysteine and the closing phenylalanine or tryptophan. The order of the fields is CDR3 DNA, CDR3 protein, J gene, V gene, clone size, D gene. A D gene is named only where the DNA matches it firmly. A row's size may be missing; if present it is once, few, many or a size class.

DNA: TGTGCCAGCAGCGTGACCGAGAAGGACTACGAGCAGTACTTC; CDR3: CASSVTEKDYEQYF; J: TRBJ2-7; V: TRBV7-9; size: few; D: .
DNA: TGTGCCAGCAGTCCAAAGTCAGGGGAAGCTTTCTTT; CDR3: CASSPKSGEAFF; J: TRBJ1-1; V: TRBV2; size: .; D: .
DNA: TGTGCCAGCAGCTCCGGACTAGCGGGGGCCAACACAGATACGCAGTATTTT; CDR3: CASSSGLAGANTDTQYF; J: TRBJ2-3; V: TRBV11-2; size: few; D: TRBD2
DNA: TGTGCCAGCAGCTACACAGGCTACGAGCAGTACTTC; CDR3: CASSYTGYEQYF; J: TRBJ2-7; V: TRBV5-5; size: .; D: .
DNA: TGCGCCAGCAGCGCTACTGCAACTAATGAAAAACTGTTTTTT; CDR3: CASSATATNEKLFF; J: TRBJ1-4; V: TRBV5-1; size: .; D: .
DNA: TGTGCCAGCAGCTTGGCTCCTGTCTCCCTGGCCTACGAGCAGTACTTC; CDR3: CASSLAPVSLAYEQYF; J: TRBJ2-7; V: TRBV5-5; size: once; D: .
DNA: TGTGCCAGCAGCCAAGGACTAGTAAACACCGGGGAGCTGTTTTTT; CDR3: CASSQGLVNTGELFF; J: TRBJ2-2; V: TRBV4-2; size: .; D: .
DNA: TGTGCCAGTAGTCGCCGTCGGGGCCAGAATGAAAAACTGTTTTTT; CDR3: CASSRRRGQNEKLFF; J: TRBJ1-4; V: TRBV19; size: .; D: .
DNA: TGCAGTGCTGGCGGTCACGGCGTATCGTACTTC; CDR3: CSAGGHGVSYF; J: TRBJ2-7; V: TRBV20-1; size: few; D: .
DNA: TGTGCCAGCAGTTGGGGACAGAGGAACACTGAAGCTTTCTTT; CDR3: CASSWGQRNTEAFF; J: TRBJ1-1; V: TRBV6-6; size: .; D: TRBD1
DNA: TGTGCCAGCGGGACAGGGACTAATGAAAAACTGTTTTTT; CDR3: CASGTGTNEKLFF; J: TRBJ1-4; V: TRBV6-1; size: .; D: TRBD1
DNA: TGTGCCAGCAGCAGCCTCAGGGACAGGGCGAACTATGGCTACACCTTC; CDR3: CASSSLRDRANYGYTF; J: TRBJ1-2; V: TRBV2; size: .; D: TRBD1
DNA: TGTGCCAGCAGCCTGGGCCTAGCGCAAGAGACCCAGTACTTC; CDR3: CASSLGLAQETQYF; J: TRBJ2-5; V: TRBV5-4; size: .; D: .